This T cell receptor (beta chain) was observed in a study of metastatic and nonmetastatic thyroid tumors (dated by TCRdb to about 2020). For context, the study as a whole: The researchers compared repertoires between peripheral blood samples and tumor or nodule tissue samples from patients with malignant or benign thyroid disease.

General findings and caveats noted by the study authors: In both blood and tumor samples, TCR beta diversity was reported to be significantly higher in malignant tumors than in benign nodules.

Libraries were made using PCR. These reads were obtained on an Illumina HiSeq 4000. High-throughput sequencing was used to profile the CDR3 region of the TCR beta-chain in every patient. The published analysis was carried out like this. The researchers built a classifier to tell apart papillary thyroid cancer patients with distant metastasis, based on CDR3 differences among clinicopathological groups. Repertoire diversity was assessed with the Shannon index, and tumor-blood repertoire similarity with the Morisita-Horn index. The public reads were reanalyzed by TCRdb: fastp trimming at Q25, MiXCR alignment, in-frame beta chains only. The V and J calls were determined by TCRdb, not by the authors. Counted in this sample were 6,600 or so clones; about 31% of them appeared once. Of the sample, around 17% is held by the ten largest clones. None of the patients had been given any treatment before thyroid surgery. Using T-cell receptor beta sequencing, the researchers looked back retrospectively at clinical samples from patients, gathered between the early 2010s and the late 2010s.

This clone is termed medium-sized (0.01 to 0.1%). Its recognized antigen is unknown. Per-base quality was not reported, and no clone a single base away is much larger than it. According to the germline V gene (reference sequence), CDR1 reads GTSNPN and CDR2 reads SVGIG. V sheds 1 base and J sheds 9 bases, leaving 7 bases between their ends. Taken from cysteine to phenylalanine, the CDR3 has 12 residues. Only the CDR3 DNA is retained, 36 bases long and in frame from the first base. The sequencing input was adjacent normal tissue. The TCR was taken from a female donor with papillary thyroid cancer or a benign thyroid nodule (not recorded which). Some clones in this sample may be carry-over from other donors' samples. This chain is built from TRBV30 and TRBJ1-6; the D segment cannot be called with confidence. The CDR3 in this case is CAWSGKSSPLHF. The sequence in DNA is TGTGCCTGGAGTGGAAAGAGTTCACCCCTCCACTTT.